These T cell receptor beta chains were read from a single sample in a study of cytomegalovirus exposure and HLA in healthy donors. The data were produced by immunoSEQ multiplex PCR, yet TCRdb's version contains in-frame clones alone and is incomplete. The sample lists 150,000 to 200,000 clones, roughly 90% seen once, with under 7% in the top ten. Sequenced material: PBMCs. The receptor set was obtained from a woman between 25 and 40 years old in good health and CMV-seronegative. Both conserved end residues are part of each CDR3. Each record gives: clone size, V gene, J gene, D gene, CDR3 protein, CDR3 DNA. D genes are given only for firm matches. Where a row states a size, it is once, few, many or the class of an expanded clone; other rows omit it.

.	TRBV19	TRBJ2-4	.	CASKPLDSGKNIQYF	TGTGCCAGTAAGCCCCTCGACAGTGGAAAAAACATTCAGTACTTC
.	TRBV4-3	TRBJ2-3	.	CASSQGWTASDTQYF	TGCGCCAGCAGCCAAGGATGGACGGCCTCAGATACGCAGTATTTT
.	TRBV12-5	TRBJ2-2	.	CASGLPQGGGPGELFF	TGTGCTAGTGGTTTGCCCCAGGGTGGGGGGCCCGGGGAGCTGTTTTTT
.	TRBV7-3	TRBJ2-3	.	CASSPRRRDTQYF	TGTGCCAGCAGCCCTAGACGTCGAGATACGCAGTATTTT
.	TRBV4-3	TRBJ1-4	.	CASSQERATNEKLFF	TGCGCCAGCAGCCAAGAAAGGGCGACTAATGAAAAACTGTTTTTT
few	TRBV4-3	TRBJ2-3	.	CASSQDGTDTQYF	TGCGCCAGCAGCCAAGATGGGACAGATACGCAGTATTTT
.	TRBV19	TRBJ2-7	TRBD2	CASSTLAGGPNEQYF	TGTGCCAGTAGTACCCTAGCGGGAGGGCCTAACGAGCAGTACTTC
.	TRBV11-2	TRBJ2-7	.	CASSAEGSSYEQYF	TGTGCCAGCAGCGCAGAGGGCAGCTCCTACGAGCAGTACTTC
.	TRBV6-1	TRBJ2-5	.	CAASGLVETQYF	TGTGCCGCCTCGGGTCTAGTGGAGACCCAGTACTTC
.	TRBV19	TRBJ2-2	.	CASSHPPENTGELFF	TGTGCCAGTAGCCATCCCCCAGAGAACACCGGGGAGCTGTTTTTT
.	TRBV7-8	TRBJ2-5	.	CASSSTLGDQETQYF	TGTGCCAGCAGCTCCACCTTAGGGGACCAAGAGACCCAGTACTTC
.	TRBV5-6	TRBJ1-2	.	CASSLYSAGVKGYTF	TGTGCCAGCAGCTTATATTCGGCTGGGGTGAAGGGCTACACCTTC
.	TRBV30	TRBJ2-3	.	CAWSPGSTDTQYF	TGTGCCTGGAGTCCGGGTAGCACAGATACGCAGTATTTT
few	TRBV7-9	TRBJ1-1	.	CASSAGWRTEAFF	TGTGCCAGCAGCGCAGGGTGGCGAACTGAAGCTTTCTTT
.	TRBV18	TRBJ1-1	TRBD1	CASSESGGGREAFF	TGTGCCAGCTCAGAATCAGGGGGAGGTCGTGAAGCTTTCTTT
.	TRBV6-5	TRBJ1-1	.	CASSYSDRLTEAFF	TGTGCCAGCAGTTATTCGGACAGACTAACTGAAGCTTTCTTT
many	TRBV27	TRBJ1-5	.	CASSSNLGRLSNQPQHF	TGTGCCAGCAGTTCCAACCTCGGACGGCTTAGCAATCAGCCCCAGCATTTT
.	TRBV27	TRBJ1-5	.	CASSLASYSNQPQHF	TGTGCCAGCAGTTTAGCCAGCTATAGCAATCAGCCCCAGCATTTT
.	TRBV5-6	TRBJ1-5	.	CASSLGPAANQPQHF	TGTGCCAGCAGCTTGGGACCCGCGGCCAATCAGCCCCAGCATTTT
.	TRBV5-4	TRBJ2-7	TRBD2	CASSLTSGTLLNEQYF	TGTGCCAGCAGCTTGACGAGCGGGACCCTCCTTAACGAGCAGTACTTC
.	TRBV28	TRBJ2-3	.	CASSLWAEPDTQYF	TGTGCCAGCAGTTTATGGGCCGAGCCAGATACGCAGTATTTT
.	TRBV5-4	TRBJ2-2	.	CASRAQETGELFF	TGTGCCAGCAGGGCCCAGGAGACCGGGGAGCTGTTTTTT
.	TRBV27	TRBJ2-3	.	CASSSASRVDTQYF	TGTGCCAGCAGTTCGGCTAGCAGGGTAGATACGCAGTATTTT
.	TRBV27	TRBJ2-1	TRBD2	CASSRVGTSGYNEQFF	TGTGCCAGCAGTAGAGTTGGGACTAGCGGATACAATGAGCAGTTCTTC
.	TRBV5-6	TRBJ2-5	TRBD1	CASSLAGTGPQETQYF	TGTGCCAGCAGCTTAGCCGGGACAGGGCCACAAGAGACCCAGTACTTC
.	TRBV5-8	TRBJ1-2	.	CASSQTGTYGYTF	TGTGCCAGCAGCCAAACAGGGACTTATGGCTACACCTTC
once	TRBV2	TRBJ1-3	.	CASRGTDGNTIYF	TGTGCCAGCAGGGGGACGGATGGAAACACCATATATTTT
.	TRBV9	TRBJ2-5	.	CASSVARGQETQYF	TGTGCCAGCAGCGTAGCTAGGGGCCAAGAGACCCAGTACTTC
.	TRBV6-5	TRBJ2-7	.	CATCGPTTNEQYF	TGTGCCACCTGTGGACCGACAACTAACGAGCAGTACTTC
.	TRBV11-2	TRBJ2-1	TRBD2	CASSLQASGQGNEQFF	TGTGCCAGCAGCTTACAAGCTAGCGGGCAGGGCAATGAGCAGTTCTTC
.	TRBV28	TRBJ2-3	.	CASSLITDTQYF	TGTGCCAGCAGTCTTATCACAGATACGCAGTATTTT
.	TRBV2	TRBJ2-7	.	CASSEGLIGAGEQYF	TGTGCCAGCAGTGAAGGACTAATTGGGGCAGGCGAGCAGTACTTC
.	TRBV18	TRBJ2-5	.	CASSQGGGAETQYF	TGTGCCAGCTCCCAGGGAGGGGGCGCAGAGACCCAGTACTTC
once	TRBV9	TRBJ2-2	.	CASSPRAAGELFF	TGTGCCAGCAGCCCGAGGGCCGCCGGGGAGCTGTTTTTT
.	TRBV15	TRBJ1-4	TRBD1	CATSRGPQGAVNEKLFF	TGTGCCACCAGCAGAGGGCCGCAGGGGGCTGTTAATGAAAAACTGTTTTTT
.	TRBV5-4	TRBJ2-7	.	CASRERGSSYEQYF	TGTGCCAGCAGGGAACGGGGCAGCTCCTACGAGCAGTACTTC
.	TRBV4-1	TRBJ2-1	TRBD2	CASSQGRASGSNNEQFF	TGCGCCAGCAGCCAAGGACGGGCTAGCGGGAGTAATAATGAGCAGTTCTTC
once	TRBV9	TRBJ1-2	.	CASSPRLRDHYGYTF	TGTGCCAGCAGCCCCCGGCTCAGGGATCACTATGGCTACACCTTC
.	TRBV19	TRBJ2-3	.	CASSISHSTDTQYF	TGTGCCAGTAGTATCTCCCACAGCACAGATACGCAGTATTTT
.	TRBV7-6	TRBJ2-7	TRBD2	CASSAGTSGTYEQYF	TGTGCCAGCAGCGCCGGGACTAGCGGGACCTACGAGCAGTACTTC
.	TRBV6-6	TRBJ2-1	.	CASSSLANGEQFF	TGTGCCAGCAGTTCCCTAGCGAATGGTGAGCAGTTCTTC
.	TRBV6-6	TRBJ2-5	.	CASSYSGAVETQYF	TGTGCCAGCAGTTACTCGGGGGCCGTGGAGACCCAGTACTTC
.	TRBV7-2	TRBJ2-5	.	CASSLVRTQETQYF	TGTGCCAGCAGCTTAGTAAGGACTCAAGAGACCCAGTACTTC
.	TRBV6-6	TRBJ2-7	TRBD2	CASSYLAGEGEQYF	TGTGCCAGCAGTTACCTGGCGGGAGAGGGCGAGCAGTACTTC
.	TRBV28	TRBJ2-2	.	CASSLWADTGELFF	TGTGCCAGCAGTTTATGGGCGGACACCGGGGAGCTGTTTTTT
.	TRBV7-2	TRBJ2-1	.	CASGKVNEQFF	TGTGCCAGCGGTAAGGTAAATGAGCAGTTCTTC
.	TRBV6-4	TRBJ2-7	TRBD1	CASSSDRDNYEQYF	TGTGCCAGCAGCTCAGACAGGGATAACTACGAGCAGTACTTC
once	TRBV9	TRBJ2-1	.	CASSITTASSYNEQFF	TGTGCCAGCAGCATAACCACTGCCTCCTCCTACAATGAGCAGTTCTTC
.	TRBV4-1	TRBJ1-1	TRBD1	CASSQREGQGGTEAFF	TGCGCCAGCAGCCAAAGGGAAGGACAGGGGGGGACTGAAGCTTTCTTT
.	TRBV4-3	TRBJ1-6	TRBD1	CASSQDYRGSPLHF	TGCGCCAGCAGCCAAGATTACAGGGGCTCACCCCTCCACTTT
.	TRBV5-1	TRBJ2-7	TRBD2	CASSVSGSFPEQYF	TGCGCCAGCAGCGTTAGCGGGAGTTTTCCCGAGCAGTACTTC
once	TRBV29-1	TRBJ2-3	.	CSVAPLQGIGADTQYF	TGCAGCGTTGCCCCCTTGCAGGGGATAGGGGCAGATACGCAGTATTTT
.	TRBV7-2	TRBJ2-1	.	CASTPVLENNEQFF	TGTGCCAGCACCCCCGTCCTGGAAAACAATGAGCAGTTCTTC
.	TRBV5-1	TRBJ2-3	TRBD2	CASSLRLAGGPADTQYF	TGCGCCAGCAGCTTACGACTAGCGGGAGGGCCTGCAGATACGCAGTATTTT
.	TRBV6-6	TRBJ1-3	.	CASSPLTAGNTIYF	TGTGCCAGCAGCCCGCTGACGGCTGGAAACACCATATATTTT
.	TRBV9	TRBJ2-1	.	CASSPGGSYNEQFF	TGTGCCAGCAGCCCCGGGGGCTCCTACAATGAGCAGTTCTTC
.	TRBV5-6	TRBJ2-3	.	CASSLGASGTDTQYF	TGTGCCAGCAGCTTGGGGGCTAGCGGCACAGATACGCAGTATTTT
.	TRBV9	TRBJ2-1	TRBD1	CASSEGTGGKGAYNEQFF	TGTGCCAGCAGCGAGGGGACAGGGGGGAAGGGGGCCTACAATGAGCAGTTCTTC
.	TRBV4-1	TRBJ1-3	.	CASSQESAGNTIYF	TGCGCCAGCAGCCAAGAATCGGCTGGAAACACCATATATTTT
.	TRBV7-2	TRBJ2-1	.	CASSERTGRGEQFF	TGTGCCAGCAGCGAGCGGACAGGGAGGGGTGAGCAGTTCTTC